This passage covers 28 T cell receptor beta chains from one sample sequenced in a study of blood T cell repertoires in COVID-19. Data came from immunoSEQ multiplex PCR; TCRdb stores just in-frame clones and leaves some out. The profile shows 85,000 to 110,000 clones, approximately 84% of them singletons. Material for sequencing was peripheral blood. The receptor source for this set is a human donor in a cohort sampled during active or convalescent COVID-19.

The chain couples TRBV4-3 to TRBJ1-2; D not certain. V shed 0 bases and J shed 3 bases, with 14 bases lying between them. Per germline, CDR1 LGHNA and CDR2 YSLEER. The CDR3 extends over 16 amino acids. The CDR3: CASSQDSRLGDYGYTF. Written as DNA, the CDR3 is TGCGCCAGCAGCCAAGATAGCAGACTAGGTGACTATGGCTACACCTTC.

The V call is TRBV7-6, the J call TRBJ1-6; 9 positions match TRBD1. The trim removed 1 base at V and 6 bases at J, leaving 1 base unmatched. The CDR3 totals 15 residues. CDR1 SGHVS and CDR2 FNYEAQ come from the germline V gene. The CDR3, as DNA: TGTGCCAGCAGCTTAGAGGGACAGGGTAATTCACCCCTCCACTTT. Its protein product is CASSLEGQGNSPLHF. Full variable domain (missing parts from reference TRBV7-6 and TRBJ1-6): GAGVSQSPRYKVTKRGQDVALRCDPISGHVSLYWYRQALGQGPEFLTYFNYEAQQDKSGLPNDRFSAERPEGSISTLTIQRTEQRDSAMYRCASSLEGQGNSPLHFGNGTRLTVT.

This chain joins TRBV15 and TRBJ2-6, with D unresolved. Trimming removed 0 bases from V and 4 bases from J, with 7 bases in between. The CDR3 covers 15 residues. Per the germline V gene, CDR1 is LNHNV and CDR2 is YYDKDF (reference sequence). This chain's CDR3 is CATSRDLGGANVLTF. The CDR3 DNA is TGTGCCACCAGCAGAGATCTAGGAGGGGCCAACGTCCTGACTTTC. Complete variable domain (other parts from reference TRBV15 and TRBJ2-6): DAMVIQNPRYQVTQFGKPVTLSCSQTLNHNVMYWYQQKSSQAPKLLFHYYDKDFNNEADTPDNFQSRRPNTSFCFLDIRSPGLGDTAMYLCATSRDLGGANVLTFGAGSRLTVL.

There are a few counts of this clone. This chain connects TRBV11-3 to TRBJ1-3, with 9 nucleotides matching TRBD1. CDR3 length: 16 residues. The germline V gene has CDR1 SGHNT and CDR2 YENEEA. The V segment lost 5 bases and the J segment 2 bases; nucleotides outside the gene matches: 7. DNA for the CDR3: TGTGCCAGCAGCCCTCGGGACAGGGAAACTGGAAACACCATATATTTT. It specifies CASSPRDRETGNTIYF.

The chain joins TRBV10-1 to TRBJ1-5; a weak D match, TRBD1 (5 bases). Deletions cut 2 bases from V and 1 base from J, with 9 bases between. The CDR3 has 15 amino acids. Germline V gives CDR1 WNHNN, CDR2 SYGVQD (reference sequence). CDR3 region: CASSEGAGSNQPQHF. The CDR3 DNA is TGCGCCAGCAGTGAGGGGGCAGGCAGCAATCAGCCCCAGCATTTT.

In its sample, this clone ranks as medium-sized. Additional DNA sequences in this sample encode the identical CDR3. The chain carries TRBV7-9 and TRBJ2-7; D gene uncertain. This CDR3 region has 11 residues. Trimming removed 5 bases at V and 3 bases at J, with 5 bases between. In germline, CDR1 is SEHNR, CDR2 FQNEAQ (reference sequence). Here the CDR3 DNA reads TGTGCCAGCAGCCCCAACTACGAGCAGTACTTC. Protein product: CASSPNYEQYF.

The CDR3 nucleotides read TGTGCCAGCAGCCCCGAAGCTCGGAATTCACCCCTCCACTTT. This translates into CASSPEARNSPLHF. The rearrangement links TRBV3-1 (or the pseudogene TRBV3-2) to TRBJ1-6; D unclear. CDR1 is LGHDT, CDR2 YNNKEL, per germline (reference sequence). The V gene lost 4 bases and the J gene lost 7 bases, with 11 bases spanning the gap. CDR3 length: 14 residues.

The chain has TRBV7-8 and TRBJ1-6; D is undetermined. V was trimmed by 7 bases and J by 0 bases, leaving 28 bases between them. The CDR3 sequence is 21 residues long. Per the germline V gene, CDR1 is SGHVS and CDR2 is FQNEAQ. The CDR3 DNA follows: TGTGCCAGCACCTCGACATTCGTTCCCTCGACCTCCAGCTCCTATAATTCACCCCTCCACTTT. Amino acids: CASTSTFVPSTSSSYNSPLHF.

V is TRBV14 and J is TRBJ2-3; 7 positions match TRBD1. Germline V gives CDR1 SGHDN, CDR2 FVKESK. CDR3 length: 17 residues. The ends lost 1 base at V and 6 bases at J; junction bases unmatched: 13. As DNA, the CDR3 is TGTGCCAGCAGCCAAGCCGCTGGGGACAGCGAGTCGGATACGCAGTATTTT. Its translation is CASSQAAGDSESDTQYF.

The chain recombines TRBV7-2 with TRBJ1-6, with TRBD1 matching over 7 bases. Germline loops: CDR1 SGHTA, CDR2 FQGNSA. The junction had 2 bases not matched to a gene; V was cut back by 5 bases and J by 13 bases. The CDR3 extends over 11 amino acids. Written as DNA, the CDR3 is TGTGCCAGCAGCAAGACAGGGCCCCTCCACTTT. Translation: CASSKTGPLHF.

The chain employs TRBV5-6 and TRBJ2-2; 10 bases fit TRBD2. J lost 4 bases, V lost 4 bases, and 7 bases had no gene match. This CDR3 has 16 amino acids. Germline V CDR1 and CDR2: SGHDT, YYEEEE. The CDR3 is CASSPGLAVSTGELFF. The CDR3 coding sequence is TGTGCCAGCAGCCCTGGACTAGCGGTATCCACCGGGGAGCTGTTTTTT.

This rearrangement joins TRBV5-8 to TRBJ1-3; D possibly corresponds to TRBD1 (5 bases). The CDR3 runs 14 residues. The V end lost 5 bases, the J end lost 1 base, and 10 bases lay between the germline ends. Germline V gives CDR1 SGHTS, CDR2 YDEGEE. The CDR3 loop reads CASRPGRSGNTIYF. In nucleotides, the CDR3 is TGTGCCAGCAGACCAGGGAGGTCTGGAAACACCATATATTTT.

For the CDR3, the DNA is TGTGCCAGCAGTGACACGGGACAGAGCCCTTTCTATGGCTACACCTTC. It is translated as CASSDTGQSPFYGYTF. The chain carries TRBV6-4 and TRBJ1-2, with TRBD1 identical over 7 bases. J lost 4 bases, V lost 2 bases, and 10 bases had no gene match. The CDR3 is 16 residues long. Germline V gene sequence: CDR1 MRHNA, CDR2 SNTAGT.

This clone was counted only a few times. V usage is TRBV30 and J usage is TRBJ1-4; D ambiguous. The V and J ends lost 5 bases and 7 bases respectively, with 17 bases between them. The CDR3 loop spans 14 amino acids. The germline CDR1 and CDR2 sequences are GTSNPN and SVGIG (reference sequence). In DNA form, the CDR3 reads TGTGCCTGGGGCGAGATCGGGGTCAGTGAAAAACTGTTTTTT. It is translated as CAWGEIGVSEKLFF.

This clone was counted a single time. CDR3 nucleotide sequence: TGTGCCAGCAGTAACATACAGGGGGGCCAGCCCCAGCATTTT. Its protein product is CASSNIQGGQPQHF. The chain carries TRBV28 and TRBJ1-5; 8 bases match TRBD1. The germline gives CDR1 MDHEN, CDR2 SYDVKM. There are 14 residues in the CDR3. Germline trimming cut 5 bases from V and 7 bases from J; bases unmatched to any gene: 7.

V is TRBV1 and J is TRBJ2-3; TRBD2, the table's D call, was not compared with the DNA. TRBV1 is termed a pseudogene. The CDR3 extends over 14 amino acids. Here the CDR3 reads CTSSQEANTDTQYF. The CDR3 nucleotides are TGCACCAGCAGCCAAGAAGCGAACACAGATACGCAGTATTTT.

CDR3 DNA: TGTGCCAGCTCACCTCGGGGGGCCGGGGGCACTGAAGCTTTCTTT. Encoded protein: CASSPRGAGGTEAFF. This sequence joins TRBV18 and TRBJ1-1; perhaps TRBD1 as D (6 bases). V shed 3 bases and J shed 4 bases, with 15 bases lying between them. CDR1 KGHSH and CDR2 LQKENI come from the germline V gene. The CDR3 spans 15 residues.

The genes are TRBV4-1 and TRBJ2-2, with 10 bases matching TRBD2. The J segment lost 3 bases and the V segment lost 4 bases, leaving 2 bases of the junction unmatched. From germline, CDR1 is MGHRA and CDR2 YSYEKL. This CDR3 comprises 15 residues. CDR3 loop: CASSPGLADTGELFF. The CDR3 coding sequence is TGCGCCAGCAGCCCCGGACTAGCGGACACCGGGGAGCTGTTTTTT.

The genes are TRBV21-1 and TRBJ2-5; no check of the table's D call, TRBD1, against the DNA was made. TRBV21-1 is deemed a pseudogene. CDR3 length: 18 residues. Here the CDR3 reads CASSKDPDNRYIQETQYF. DNA for the CDR3: TGTGCCAGCAGCAAAGATCCCGACAACCGCTACATCCAAGAGACCCAGTACTTC.

To note about this clone: This sample includes further DNA sequences coding for the same CDR3. The chain carries TRBV18 and TRBJ1-1; D is uncertain. The germline V gene has CDR1 KGHSH and CDR2 LQKENI. The V end was cut by 2 bases, the J end by 7 bases, with 8 bases between. This CDR3 has 12 amino acids. The CDR3 nucleotides are TGTGCCAGCTCACCAGGGGAGGGTGAAGCTTTCTTT. Translation: CASSPGEGEAFF.

V gene TRBV5-1 combines with J gene TRBJ1-1; D gene uncertain. V lost 4 bases and J 5 bases, leaving 12 bases between the germline ends. The CDR3 runs 13 residues. Germline V gives CDR1 SGHRS, CDR2 YFSETQ. CDR3 DNA sequence: TGCGCCAGCAGCCGGGCCCCGGGGACTGAAGCTTTCTTT. Protein: CASSRAPGTEAFF.

The count of this clone is one. The chain links TRBV9 to TRBJ1-5; D perhaps matches TRBD1 (5 bases). Between the trimmed V and J ends, which lost 0 bases and 6 bases, there was a span of 13 bases. The CDR3 extends over 15 amino acids. Germline V gene lookup returns CDR1 SGDLS and CDR2 YYNGEE. This CDR3 is CASSVAGGTIQPQHF. The CDR3 DNA reads TGTGCCAGCAGCGTAGCGGGGGGTACCATTCAGCCCCAGCATTTT.

The CDR3 protein is CASSGARENEQYF. As DNA, the CDR3 is TGTGCCAGCAGTGGGGCCAGGGAAAACGAGCAGTACTTC. V and J are TRBV2 and TRBJ2-7; tentative D call: TRBD1 (5 bases). Germline V gene data show CDR1 as SNHLY and CDR2 as FYNNEI. With 4 bases removed from V and 5 bases from J, the gap between germline ends came to 12 bases. This CDR3 region has 13 residues.

V is TRBV5-7 and J is TRBJ2-2; a possible D gene is TRBD2 (5 bases). TRBV5-7 is an open reading frame, and its role is uncertain. V was trimmed by 4 bases and J by 3 bases, leaving 13 bases between them. The CDR3 is made up of 15 amino acids. The CDR3 loop is CASSLRTPHTGELFF. For the CDR3, the DNA is TGTGCCAGCAGCCTTCGGACTCCCCACACCGGGGAGCTGTTTTTT.

V usage is TRBV3-1 (or the pseudogene TRBV3-2) and J usage is TRBJ2-5; 10 nucleotides match TRBD2. This CDR3 comprises 17 residues. Trimming cost V 4 bases and J 1 base; bases outside gene matches: 9. Germline V gene data show CDR1 as LGHDT and CDR2 as YNNKEL (reference sequence). CDR3 sequence reads: CASSLPLERGGQETQYF. In nucleotides, the CDR3 is TGTGCCAGCAGCCTCCCCCTTGAGCGGGGGGGCCAAGAGACCCAGTACTTC.

This chain joins TRBV4-1 and TRBJ1-4; the D gene is possibly TRBD1 (5 bases). The CDR3 runs to 14 residues. Per germline, CDR1 MGHRA and CDR2 YSYEKL. The V gene lost 1 base and the J gene lost 6 bases, with 9 bases spanning the gap. CDR3 residues: CASSQGGVDEKLFF. CDR3 bases: TGCGCCAGCAGCCAAGGGGGGGTTGATGAAAAACTGTTTTTT.

This chain uses TRBV24-1 with TRBJ1-2; 7 bases map to TRBD1. The CDR3 is made up of 18 amino acids. Per the germline V gene, CDR1 is KGHDR and CDR2 is SFDVKD. The junction had 16 bases not matched to a gene; V was cut back by 4 bases and J by 3 bases. The CDR3 region has the DNA TGTGCCACCAGTGACCTCCTCGACAGGGCCCTCCACGACTATGGCTACACCTTC. This codes for CATSDLLDRALHDYGYTF.

The chain employs TRBV6-5 and TRBJ1-1; 7 bases align to TRBD1. CDR3 length: 13 amino acids. J was trimmed by 1 base and V by 6 bases; bases with no gene match: 2. The germline gives CDR1 MNHEY, CDR2 SVGAGI. CDR3 DNA sequence: TGTGCCAGCAGAGGGGGCTGGAACACTGAAGCTTTCTTT. It yields the protein CASRGGWNTEAFF.